A single sample gave rise to the 5 T cell receptor beta chains below, sequenced in a study of blood T cell repertoires in COVID-19. Repertoires were generated with immunoSEQ multiplex PCR, while TCRdb's copy carries only in-frame clones and drops some. Here the sample spans around 140,000 clones, 75% to 90% being singletons. The sample taken for sequencing was peripheral blood. Receptors originate from a human donor in a cohort sampled during active COVID-19.

This clone has just a few counts. V gene TRBV5-1 combines with J gene TRBJ1-1; 7 bases line up with TRBD1. After removal of 3 bases from V and 5 bases from J, the junction contained 4 bases not matched to a gene. CDR1 and CDR2 (germline): SGHRS, YFSETQ. The CDR3 spans 13 residues. The CDR3 loop is CASSWSGQTEAFF. In DNA form, the CDR3 reads TGCGCCAGCAGCTGGTCGGGACAGACTGAAGCTTTCTTT.

This clone was counted a single time. The V gene is TRBV3-1 (or the pseudogene TRBV3-2), the J gene TRBJ1-5, with TRBD1 as a possible D gene (6 bases). The germline gives CDR1 LGHDT, CDR2 YNNKEL (reference sequence). The V and J ends lost 3 bases and 9 bases respectively, with 9 bases between them. This CDR3 has 12 amino acids. The CDR3 sequence: CASSQPGVPQHF. The DNA for the CDR3 is TGTGCCAGCAGCCAGCCAGGGGTGCCCCAGCATTTT.

This clone has a single count. The chain employs TRBV29-1 and TRBJ2-4, with 8 bases matching TRBD2. CDR3 size: 13 residues. Germline CDR1 is SQVTM and CDR2 is ANQGSEA. The ends lost 0 bases at V and 7 bases at J; junction bases unmatched: 2. The CDR3 nucleotides read TGCAGCGTTGAAGAGGGCGGGGGGAACATTCAGTACTTC. Protein: CSVEEGGGNIQYF.

V is TRBV7-2 and J is TRBJ1-4; D gene unclear. This CDR3 is 17 amino acids long. The germline V and J ends were trimmed by 3 bases and 8 bases, with 22 bases remaining between them. Germline V lookup: CDR1 SGHTA, CDR2 FQGNSA. CDR3 sequence (DNA): TGTGCCAGCAGCTTCTCTGTTGGAGGGCCCTGGAAGGAAAAACTGTTTTTT. Protein sequence: CASSFSVGGPWKEKLFF. Variable domain in full (rest from reference TRBV7-2 and TRBJ1-4): GAGVSQSPSNKVTEKGKDVELRCDPISGHTALYWYRQSLGQGLEFLIYFQGNSAPDKSGLPSDRFSAERTGGSVSTLTIQRTQQEDSAVYLCASSFSVGGPWKEKLFFGSGTQLSVL.

The gene calls are TRBV7-2 and TRBJ1-2; 7 nucleotides align to TRBD1. The CDR3 spans 15 residues. Trimming took 7 bases from V and 7 from J; bases not matched to a gene: 15. Looked up from germline, CDR1 is SGHTA and CDR2 is FQGNSA. The CDR3 is CASNPTPDRPGGYTF. CDR3 DNA sequence: TGTGCCAGCAACCCGACTCCGGACAGGCCCGGTGGCTACACCTTC.